Below, 20 T cell receptor beta chains from the same sample are listed, as sequenced in a study of blood T cell repertoires in COVID-19. Produced via immunoSEQ multiplex PCR; TCRdb's table is partial and in-frame only. The profile covers 99,000 or so clones, with 70% to 85% appearing a single time and approximately 3.6% taken by the ten largest. The sequenced sample consisted of peripheral blood. The receptors were sampled from an elderly woman with active or convalescent COVID-19.

In this sample, this clone turned up once. The V and J genes are TRBV5-6 and TRBJ1-5, with 7 bases identical to TRBD1. This CDR3 is 16 amino acids long. V was clipped by 3 bases and J by 6 bases; unmatched bases: 12. From germline, CDR1 is SGHDT and CDR2 YYEEEE. The CDR3 protein is CASSSLADRAGQPQHF. CDR3 bases: TGTGCCAGCAGCTCACTAGCCGACAGGGCTGGTCAGCCCCAGCATTTT.

This clone has a handful of counts. The chain recombines TRBV4-1 with TRBJ2-7, with 7 nucleotides matching TRBD1. Germline-derived CDR1 and CDR2 are MGHRA and YSYEKL. The CDR3 is 17 residues long. After removal of 2 bases from V and 2 bases from J, the junction contained 12 bases not matched to a gene. This CDR3 reads CASSQQPGTAITYEQYF. Here the CDR3 DNA reads TGCGCCAGCAGCCAACAGCCAGGGACAGCCATTACCTACGAGCAGTACTTC.

The chain has TRBV27 and TRBJ2-2, with 10 bases that match TRBD1. The ends lost 5 bases at V and 6 bases at J; junction bases unmatched: 12. The CDR3 sequence is 17 residues long. Germline CDR1 MNHEY, CDR2 SMNVEV (reference sequence). DNA of the CDR3: TGTGCCAGCAGTCCCCAACTAGGGACAGGGGTATCCGGGGAGCTGTTTTTT. It codes for CASSPQLGTGVSGELFF.

The V gene is TRBV28, the J gene TRBJ2-2; possible D gene TRBD1, 5 bases. Trimming removed 4 bases from V and 1 base from J, with 7 bases in between. CDR1 and CDR2 from the germline V gene are MDHEN and SYDVKM. CDR3 length: 14 residues. In nucleotides, the CDR3 is TGTGCCAGCAGTTACAGGAGGAACACCGGGGAGCTGTTTTTT. This codes for CASSYRRNTGELFF.

The rearrangement joins TRBV7-9 to TRBJ2-1; 9 bases are a match to TRBD1. Germline loops: CDR1 SEHNR, CDR2 FQNEAQ (reference sequence). J gave up 9 bases and V 1 base, and 7 bases lay outside the gene matches. The CDR3 is 15 residues long. CDR3 sequence: CASSLGGTGRGEQFF. Written as DNA, the CDR3 is TGTGCCAGCAGCTTAGGCGGGACAGGGCGCGGTGAGCAGTTCTTC.

Comments on this clone: This could be a read error, since a much larger clone is one nucleotide away. Distinct nucleotide sequences in the sample also encode this CDR3. This chain connects TRBV25-1 to TRBJ2-3; D is undetermined. There are 12 residues in the CDR3. Trimming left V 6 bases short and J 0 bases short, with 4 bases between. The germline V gene encodes CDR1 MGHDK and CDR2 SYGVNS. Here the CDR3 reads CASSLSTDTQYF. The CDR3 DNA is TGTGCCAGCAGCCTTAGCACAGATACGCAGTATTTT. The whole variable domain, remainder taken from reference TRBV25-1 and TRBJ2-3, is EADIYQTPRYLVIGTGKKITLECSQTMGHDKMYWYQQDPGMELHLIHYSYGVNSTEKGDLSSESTVSRIRTEHFPLTLESARPSHTSQYLCASSLSTDTQYFGPGTRLTVL.

This clone was recorded once. The V gene is TRBV14, the J gene TRBJ1-2; 10 bases agree with TRBD1. Germline V gene lookup returns CDR1 SGHDN and CDR2 FVKESK. The CDR3 totals 15 residues. V lost 5 bases, J lost 5 bases, and 8 bases stayed unmatched. The CDR3 is CASSVRTGGAYGYTF. The CDR3 DNA follows: TGTGCCAGCAGCGTTAGGACAGGGGGAGCATATGGCTACACCTTC.

This CDR3 reads CANSGRDREECYGYTF. CDR3 nucleotides: TGTGCCAACTCGGGGAGGGACAGGGAAGAATGCTATGGCTACACCTTC. The gene calls are TRBV27 and TRBJ1-2, with 9 bases that match TRBD1. The length of the CDR3 is 16 residues. The junction had 16 bases not matched to a gene; V was cut back by 10 bases and J by 4 bases. Germline CDR1 reads MNHEY; CDR2 reads SMNVEV (reference sequence).

At least ten counts were recorded for this clone. This chain uses TRBV7-8 with TRBJ1-3; perhaps TRBD1 as D (6 bases). This CDR3 is 14 amino acids long. In germline, CDR1 is SGHVS, CDR2 FQNEAQ. Trimming shortened V by 5 bases and J by 0 bases, and 8 bases separated the two germline ends. The CDR3 DNA is TGTGCCAGCAGCACGGACAGCTCTGGAAACACCATATATTTT. Translation: CASSTDSSGNTIYF. Based on the CDR3 plus reference TRBV7-8 and TRBJ1-3, the full variable domain is GAGVSQSPRYKVAKRGQDVALRCDPISGHVSLFWYQQALGQGPEFLTYFQNEAQLDKSGLPSDRFFAERPEGSVSTLKIQRTQQEDSAVYLCASSTDSSGNTIYFGEGSWLTVV.

V gene TRBV5-6 combines with J gene TRBJ2-3, with D possibly TRBD2 on 5 matching bases. This CDR3 has 16 residues. Germline values: CDR1 SGHDT, CDR2 YYEEEE. The V end lost 2 bases, the J end lost 1 base, and 14 bases lay between the germline ends. The CDR3 bases are TGTGCCAGCAGCTTTTTGAGCGGTTGGGGCACAGATACGCAGTATTTT. Translation gives CASSFLSGWGTDTQYF.

This chain connects TRBV6-1 to TRBJ2-3; a possible D gene is TRBD2 (6 bases). The CDR3 runs 14 residues. The germline CDR1 and CDR2 sequences are MNHNS and SASEGT. The V gene lost 5 bases and the J gene lost 0 bases, with 9 bases spanning the gap. CDR3 sequence: CASSSRESTDTQYF. CDR3 bases: TGTGCCAGCAGTTCGCGGGAAAGCACAGATACGCAGTATTTT.

This clone appeared a single time. The chain uses TRBV27 and TRBJ2-7, with 10 bases identical to TRBD2. Germline V CDR1 and CDR2: MNHEY, SMNVEV (reference sequence). The CDR3 loop spans 15 amino acids. V shed 3 bases, J shed 4 bases, and the junction held 6 bases outside the gene matches. The CDR3 sequence: CASSLSGTSVYEQYF. The CDR3 DNA is TGTGCCAGCAGTTTGTCCGGGACTAGCGTTTACGAGCAGTACTTC.

The V and J genes are TRBV6-5 and TRBJ1-1; a possible D gene is TRBD1 (5 bases). The CDR3 loop spans 14 amino acids. Germline CDR1 and CDR2: MNHEY and SVGAGI. Trimming removed 6 bases at V and 0 bases at J, with 11 bases between. This chain's CDR3 is CASRGDLLNTEAFF. The CDR3 DNA is TGTGCCAGCAGGGGGGACTTACTGAACACTGAAGCTTTCTTT.

This clone was counted a single time. CDR3: CASSADRDQPQHF. In DNA form, the CDR3 reads TGTGCCAGTAGTGCGGACAGGGATCAGCCCCAGCATTTT. The chain couples TRBV19 to TRBJ1-5; 8 bases map to TRBD1. The CDR3 spans 13 residues. J was trimmed by 5 bases and V by 5 bases; bases with no gene match: 2. From germline, CDR1 is LNHDA and CDR2 SQIVND (reference sequence).

The chain joins TRBV19 to TRBJ2-3; 7 bases match TRBD1. The CDR3 has 14 amino acids. Germline CDR1 is LNHDA and CDR2 is SQIVND (reference sequence). V was pared by 8 bases and J by 0 bases, with 5 bases of the junction left unmatched. CDR3 DNA sequence: TGTGCCAGTTCCCGGGACAGAAGCACAGATACGCAGTATTTT. Amino acids: CASSRDRSTDTQYF.

This clone was seen only a few times. The germline gene is not matched at one end of the junction; a read error may be the cause. The rearrangement joins TRBV2 to TRBJ2-5; 8 positions agree with TRBD1. The CDR3 is 15 residues long. Germline lookup yields CDR1 SNHLY and CDR2 FYNNEI. The CDR3 nucleotides are TGTGCCAGCATTGAAGCAGGGGGCGTTAGAGGGACCCAGTACTTC. Its protein is CASIEAGGVRGTQYF.

The chain combines TRBV10-3 with TRBJ1-1; no definite D call. The CDR3 has 12 amino acids. CDR1 is ENHRY, CDR2 SYGVKD, per germline. Trimming took off 3 bases at V and 6 bases at J, with 8 bases between the two ends. The CDR3 bases are TGTGCCATCAGTGACCTTGTCTCTGAAGCTTTCTTT. Its translation: CAISDLVSEAFF.

The V gene is TRBV21-1, the J gene TRBJ2-3; the table gives TRBD2 as D, unverified against the DNA. TRBV21-1 is tagged as a pseudogene. The CDR3 has 17 amino acids. The chain's CDR3 is CASSLARHSSNTDTQYF. The CDR3 region has the DNA TGTGCCAGCAGCCTAGCCCGACATTCTAGTAACACAGATACGCAGTATTTT.

The chain is built from TRBV28 and TRBJ1-1; 9 nucleotides align to TRBD1. J gave up 2 bases and V 3 bases, and 7 bases lay outside the gene matches. The length of the CDR3 is 16 residues. CDR1 MDHEN and CDR2 SYDVKM come from the germline V gene. The CDR3: CASSFAPGQGNTEAFF. Here the CDR3 DNA reads TGTGCCAGCAGTTTTGCCCCGGGACAGGGAAACACTGAAGCTTTCTTT. The entire variable domain, with the rest obtained from reference TRBV28 and TRBJ1-1, is as follows: DVKVTQSSRYLVKRTGEKVFLECVQDMDHENMFWYRQDPGLGLRLIYFSYDVKMKEKGDIPEGYSVSREKKERFSLILESASTNQTSMYLCASSFAPGQGNTEAFFGQGTRLTVV.

The chain combines TRBV28 with TRBJ1-3, with 8 bases identical to TRBD1. The germline gives CDR1 MDHEN, CDR2 SYDVKM. CDR3 length: 14 amino acids. V shed 5 bases and J 6 bases; nucleotides not matched to a gene: 6. CDR3 coding DNA: TGTGCCAGCAGTGAAATGACAGGGGTAAACACCATATATTTT. It encodes CASSEMTGVNTIYF. Full variable domain (outside the CDR3, taken from reference TRBV28 and TRBJ1-3): DVKVTQSSRYLVKRTGEKVFLECVQDMDHENMFWYRQDPGLGLRLIYFSYDVKMKEKGDIPEGYSVSREKKERFSLILESASTNQTSMYLCASSEMTGVNTIYFGEGSWLTVV.